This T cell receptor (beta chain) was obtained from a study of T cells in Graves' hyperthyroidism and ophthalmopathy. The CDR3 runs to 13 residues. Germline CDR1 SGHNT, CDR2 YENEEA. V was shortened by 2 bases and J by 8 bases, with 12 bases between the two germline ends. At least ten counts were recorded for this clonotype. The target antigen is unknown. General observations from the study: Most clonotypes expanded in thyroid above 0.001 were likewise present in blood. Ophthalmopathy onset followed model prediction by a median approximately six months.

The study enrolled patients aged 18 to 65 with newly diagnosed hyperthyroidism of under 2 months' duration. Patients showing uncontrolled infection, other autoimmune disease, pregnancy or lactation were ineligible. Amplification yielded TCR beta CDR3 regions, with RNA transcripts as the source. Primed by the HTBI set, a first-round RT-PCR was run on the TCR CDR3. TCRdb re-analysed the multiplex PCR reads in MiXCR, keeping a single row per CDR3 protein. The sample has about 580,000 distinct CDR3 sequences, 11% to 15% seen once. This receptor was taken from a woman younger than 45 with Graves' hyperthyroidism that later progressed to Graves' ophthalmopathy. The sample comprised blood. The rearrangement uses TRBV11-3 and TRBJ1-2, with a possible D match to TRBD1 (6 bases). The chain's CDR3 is CASSLLGAKGYTF. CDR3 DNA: TGTGCCAGCAGCTTACTGGGGGCGAAAGGCTACACCTTC.